Listed here are 26 T cell receptor beta chains from one sample, sequenced in a study of cytomegalovirus exposure and HLA in healthy donors. Primers: 60 Vbeta forward and 13 Jbeta reverse. Sequenced by immunoSEQ multiplex PCR; TCRdb stores in-frame clones only, minus some. The sample has about 160,000 clones; roughly 73% are singletons. Material: PBMCs. Receptors originate from a woman aged 25 to 39 in good health and CMV-seronegative.

The rearrangement joins TRBV6-4 to TRBJ1-5, with TRBD1 matching over 7 bases. J was trimmed by 0 bases and V by 10 bases; bases with no gene match: 6. This CDR3 comprises 14 residues. Germline CDR1 and CDR2: MRHNA and SNTAGT. The CDR3 DNA follows: TGTGCCACCGACGACAGGGATAGCAATCAGCCCCAGCATTTT. The encoded protein is CATDDRDSNQPQHF.

The chain has TRBV5-1 and TRBJ1-2; TRBD1 matches 11 bases. Per the germline V gene, CDR1 is SGHRS and CDR2 is YFSETQ. With 9 bases clipped from V and 6 bases from J, the junction kept 7 bases outside the gene matches. The CDR3 sequence is 13 residues long. The CDR3 nucleotides are TGCGCCACGGGGACAGGGGGGTTAAATGGCTACACCTTC. It encodes CATGTGGLNGYTF.

This chain joins TRBV2 and TRBJ2-7, with D hard to call. Germline CDR1 is SNHLY and CDR2 is FYNNEI. The V end lost 4 bases, the J end lost 0 bases, and 10 bases lay between the germline ends. This CDR3 comprises 14 residues. CDR3 nucleotide sequence: TGTGCCAGCAGTGGTCTAGTGAACTCCTACGAGCAGTACTTC. This codes for CASSGLVNSYEQYF.

V gene TRBV29-1 combines with J gene TRBJ1-2; D is possibly TRBD1 (5 bases). V was trimmed by 2 bases and J by 0 bases, leaving 7 bases between them. Germline values: CDR1 SQVTM, CDR2 ANQGSEA. The CDR3 contains 13 residues. This chain's CDR3 is CSVEWGTNYGYTF. For the CDR3, the DNA is TGCAGCGTTGAATGGGGCACTAACTATGGCTACACCTTC.

The gene calls are TRBV4-1 and TRBJ2-1, with TRBD2 as a possible D gene (6 bases). The CDR3 length is 16 residues. The germline V gene encodes CDR1 MGHRA and CDR2 YSYEKL. V was cut by 3 bases and J by 5 bases, with 17 bases left in between. CDR3 amino acids: CASSHPGTRRNNEQFF. In DNA form, the CDR3 reads TGCGCCAGCAGCCACCCCGGGACTCGCCGAAACAATGAGCAGTTCTTC.

The gene calls are TRBV5-1 and TRBJ2-7; maybe TRBD2 (6 bases). V lost 4 bases, J lost 3 bases, and 17 bases lay in between. The CDR3 loop spans 15 amino acids. CDR1 and CDR2 (germline): SGHRS, YFSETQ. The CDR3 region has the DNA TGCGCCAGCAGCCTTCAGGTTGGGGGAGGCTACGAGCAGTACTTC. Translation gives CASSLQVGGGYEQYF.

This clone appeared a few times. The rearrangement uses TRBV5-1 and TRBJ2-6; 10 positions agree with TRBD2. The CDR3 is made up of 17 amino acids. With V trimmed by 4 bases and J by 0 bases, 4 bases remained unmatched. The germline gives CDR1 SGHRS, CDR2 YFSETQ. The CDR3 nucleotides are TGCGCCAGCAGCGCTCTAGCGGGGGCCTCTGGGGCCAACGTCCTGACTTTC. As protein: CASSALAGASGANVLTF.

The table lists this clone with a few counts. CDR3: CASSPLYLDSYGYTF. The CDR3 nucleotides read TGTGCCAGCAGTCCACTCTATCTTGACAGCTATGGCTACACCTTC. This chain connects TRBV28 to TRBJ1-2, with a weak D call TRBD1 (5 bases). Germline CDR1 is MDHEN and CDR2 is SYDVKM. The V end lost 5 bases, the J end lost 4 bases, and 17 bases lay between the germline ends. The CDR3 is 15 residues long.

The chain links TRBV27 to TRBJ1-1, with D hard to call. V lost 11 bases and J 0 bases, leaving 10 bases between the germline ends. The CDR3 contains 12 residues. Looked up from germline, CDR1 is MNHEY and CDR2 is SMNVEV (reference sequence). The CDR3 sequence: CAVGGLNTEAFF. The CDR3 DNA reads as TGTGCCGTGGGAGGATTGAACACTGAAGCTTTCTTT.

The chain is built from TRBV9 and TRBJ2-3; 7 nucleotides line up with TRBD2. Trimming removed 0 bases from V and 0 bases from J; junction bases left unmatched: 7. CDR1 is SGDLS and CDR2 is YYNGEE in the germline V gene. The CDR3 covers 17 residues. CDR3 sequence reads: CASSVGWGGGSTDTQYF. The CDR3 DNA sequence: TGTGCCAGCAGCGTAGGTTGGGGCGGGGGAAGCACAGATACGCAGTATTTT.

In DNA, the CDR3 is TGCAGCGTTGGCAACAGGGACTATGGCTACACCTTC. Its protein is CSVGNRDYGYTF. The chain combines TRBV29-1 with TRBJ1-2; a possible D gene is TRBD1 (6 bases). CDR1 is SQVTM and CDR2 is ANQGSEA in the germline V gene. CDR3 length: 12 residues. V lost 4 bases and J lost 3, with 9 bases in between.

This chain joins TRBV9 and TRBJ2-1; TRBD2 agrees at 7 bases. The germline V gene has CDR1 SGDLS and CDR2 YYNGEE. The trim removed 4 bases at V and 0 bases at J, leaving 10 bases unmatched. The CDR3 extends over 17 amino acids. This chain's CDR3 is CASSSPRGDDSYNEQFF. The CDR3 nucleotides read TGTGCCAGCAGCTCCCCTCGGGGGGACGACTCCTACAATGAGCAGTTCTTC.

The chain couples TRBV18 to TRBJ1-2; D uncertain. V was shortened by 0 bases and J by 4 bases, with 9 bases between the two germline ends. The CDR3 is made up of 14 amino acids. Germline V gene lookup returns CDR1 KGHSH and CDR2 LQKENI. The CDR3 protein is CASSPPERLYGYTF. CDR3 nucleotides: TGTGCCAGCTCACCACCGGAAAGACTCTATGGCTACACCTTC.

Turning to this clone: The CDR3 carries no conserved terminal phenylalanine or tryptophan, so it likely arises from a read error. The J gene is TRBJ1-6, the V gene TRBV27; tentatively, D is TRBD1 (5 bases). This CDR3 region has 13 residues. Per the germline V gene, CDR1 is MNHEY and CDR2 is SMNVEV (reference sequence). V gave up 4 bases and J gave up 12 bases, with 13 bases separating them. The CDR3 DNA reads as TGTGCCAGCAGTTATGGGGGGAATGGACCCCTCCACCTT. Residues: CASSYGGNGPLHL.

The chain links TRBV2 to TRBJ1-2; D gene uncertain. CDR1 SNHLY and CDR2 FYNNEI come from the germline V gene. The ends were cut back, 4 bases at V and 4 bases at J, with 7 bases in the middle. This CDR3 is 12 amino acids long. CDR3 in DNA: TGTGCCAGCAGTGCAACAGCCTATGGCTACACCTTC. The encoded protein is CASSATAYGYTF.

The chain joins TRBV7-9 to TRBJ2-5, with TRBD2 as a possible D gene (5 bases). The J call may be in error: the DNA end matches TRBJ2-7 better. Germline values: CDR1 SEHNR, CDR2 FQNEAQ (reference sequence). The CDR3 is made up of 15 amino acids. The CDR3 bases are TGTGCCAGCAGCTTAAGTTACGGAGGATACTACGAGCAGTACTTC. Protein sequence: CASSLSYGGYYEQYF.

This clone has a handful of counts. The chain joins TRBV15 to TRBJ1-2; D not resolved. The CDR3 has 14 amino acids. Trimming removed 5 bases from V and 4 bases from J, with 14 bases in between. CDR1 and CDR2 (germline): LNHNV, YYDKDF (reference sequence). The CDR3, as DNA: TGTGCCACCAGCCCCGGGGAGGTAGCCTATGGCTACACCTTC. Its protein is CATSPGEVAYGYTF.

The chain employs TRBV15 and TRBJ2-5, with 8 bases matching TRBD2. After removal of 6 bases from V and 4 bases from J, the junction contained 7 bases not matched to a gene. The CDR3 spans 14 residues. The germline gives CDR1 LNHNV, CDR2 YYDKDF (reference sequence). Written as DNA, the CDR3 is TGTGCCACCAGTCCCGGGGGGGAAATAGAGACCCAGTACTTC. Protein: CATSPGGEIETQYF.

The chain couples TRBV19 to TRBJ1-4; no definite D call. Germline lookup yields CDR1 LNHDA and CDR2 SQIVND (reference sequence). The CDR3 spans 15 residues. V was pared by 5 bases and J by 0 bases, with 10 bases between. In nucleotides, the CDR3 is TGTGCCAGTAGTGATTACAGTGCAACTAATGAAAAACTGTTTTTT. Protein: CASSDYSATNEKLFF. The whole variable domain, remainder taken from reference TRBV19 and TRBJ1-4, is DGGITQSPKYLFRKEGQNVTLSCEQNLNHDAMYWYRQDPGQGLRLIYYSQIVNDFQKGDIAEGYSVSREKKESFPLTVTSAQKNPTAFYLCASSDYSATNEKLFFGSGTQLSVL.

The chain combines TRBV2 with TRBJ2-5; 10 nucleotides match TRBD2. From germline, CDR1 is SNHLY and CDR2 FYNNEI. This CDR3 comprises 16 residues. J lost 5 bases, V lost 10 bases, and 16 bases had no gene match. For the CDR3, the DNA is TGTGCCACCGCCGGGGCCAGCGGGGGGGCCGGGGAGACCCAGTACTTC. Amino acid sequence: CATAGASGGAGETQYF.

V and J are TRBV19 and TRBJ1-1; D ambiguous. Between the trimmed V and J ends, which lost 3 bases and 11 bases, there was a span of 13 bases. This CDR3 contains 12 residues. CDR1 and CDR2 from the germline V gene are LNHDA and SQIVND (reference sequence). In DNA form, the CDR3 reads TGTGCCAGTAGTATGCGGGGAATCCTGGCTTTCTTT. This translates into CASSMRGILAFF.

The chain combines TRBV7-6 with TRBJ1-2; TRBD1 agrees at 11 bases. Germline V gene data show CDR1 as SGHVS and CDR2 as FNYEAQ. The CDR3 is made up of 18 amino acids. V gave up 5 bases and J gave up 6 bases; unmatched junction bases: 17. Written as DNA, the CDR3 is TGTGCCAGCAGCCCACCGGACAGGGGGCGCGGCGGGCCCCATGGCTACACCTTC. Translated: CASSPPDRGRGGPHGYTF. The full variable domain, with the rest looked up from reference TRBV7-6 and TRBJ1-2, is GAGVSQSPRYKVTKRGQDVALRCDPISGHVSLYWYRQALGQGPEFLTYFNYEAQQDKSGLPNDRFSAERPEGSISTLTIQRTEQRDSAMYRCASSPPDRGRGGPHGYTFGSGTRLTVV.

The chain combines TRBV27 with TRBJ2-5; TRBD2 is a possible D gene (6 bases). CDR1 and CDR2 (germline): MNHEY, SMNVEV (reference sequence). The CDR3 loop spans 15 amino acids. V lost 4 bases and J lost 2, with 14 bases in between. The CDR3 sequence is CASSSPSGGQETQYF. The CDR3 bases are TGTGCCAGCAGTTCCCCTTCCGGGGGACAAGAGACCCAGTACTTC.

The chain links TRBV5-4 to TRBJ1-2, with D perhaps TRBD1 (6 bases). V was cut by 3 bases and J by 4 bases, with 10 bases left in between. The CDR3 is 13 residues long. Germline-derived CDR1 and CDR2 are SGHNT and YYREEE (reference sequence). The CDR3 nucleotides are TGTGCCAGCAGCTCCGACAGGAGCTATGGCTACACCTTC. Protein: CASSSDRSYGYTF.

The J gene is TRBJ2-2, the V gene TRBV5-6; maybe TRBD1 (6 bases). The germline CDR1 and CDR2 sequences are SGHDT and YYEEEE. This CDR3 region has 15 residues. Deletions cut 4 bases from V and 4 bases from J, with 14 bases between. The CDR3 protein is CASSGTTGSTGELFF. The CDR3 nucleotides are TGTGCCAGCAGCGGAACAACAGGGTCCACCGGGGAGCTGTTTTTT.

This chain links TRBV5-4 with TRBJ2-5; no clear D. Trimming took off 3 bases at V and 2 bases at J, with 2 bases between the two ends. This CDR3 spans 11 amino acids. CDR1 is SGHNT, CDR2 YYREEE, per germline (reference sequence). The CDR3 protein is CASSSQETQYF. In nucleotides, the CDR3 is TGTGCCAGCAGCTCACAAGAGACCCAGTACTTC. The whole variable domain, remainder taken from reference TRBV5-4 and TRBJ2-5, is ETGVTQSPTHLIKTRGQQVTLRCSSQSGHNTVSWYQQALGQGPQFIFQYYREEENGRGNFPPRFSGLQFPNYSSELNVNALELDDSALYLCASSSQETQYFGPGTRLLVL.